This T cell receptor beta chain originates from a study of T cells in women clearing cervical HPV infection. Measured with immunoSEQ multiplex PCR; TCRdb has only the in-frame clones, and not every one. In total, the table holds 10,000 to 15,000 clones. The sequence was obtained from a woman aged 18 to 75 with a cervical HPV16 infection that either progressed to CIN3+ or cleared (not recorded which). Specimen: blood buffy coat.

The CDR3 spells CASSLEGQTFTEAFF. The DNA read from the CDR3 is TGCGCCAGCAGCTTGGAGGGTCAGACGTTCACTGAA. V usage is TRBV5-1 and J usage is TRBJ1-1; D gene unclear. The read finishes 3 residues shy of the CDR3 end, and the germline J gene is used to complete it. Germline loops: CDR1 SGHRS, CDR2 YFSETQ. CDR3 length: 15 residues. Trimming removed 0 bases from V and 4 bases from J, with 13 bases in between.